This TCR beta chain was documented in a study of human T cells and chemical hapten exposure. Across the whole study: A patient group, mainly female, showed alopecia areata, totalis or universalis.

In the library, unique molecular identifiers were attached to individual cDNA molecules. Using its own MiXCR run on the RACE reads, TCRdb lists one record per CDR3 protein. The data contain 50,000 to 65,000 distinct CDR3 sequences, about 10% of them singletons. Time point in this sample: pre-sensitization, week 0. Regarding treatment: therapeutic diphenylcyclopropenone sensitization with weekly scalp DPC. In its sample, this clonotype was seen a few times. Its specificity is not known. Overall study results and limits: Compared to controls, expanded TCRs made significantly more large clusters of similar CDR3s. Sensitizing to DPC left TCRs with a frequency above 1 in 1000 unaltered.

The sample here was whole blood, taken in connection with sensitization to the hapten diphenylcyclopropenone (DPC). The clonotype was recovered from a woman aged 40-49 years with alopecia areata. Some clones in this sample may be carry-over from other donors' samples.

CDR3 amino acids: CSARDAGETYYYEQYF. CDR3 bases: TGCAGTGCTAGAGATGCCGGGGAGACATATTATTACGAGCAGTACTTC. The rearrangement uses TRBV20-1 and TRBJ2-7, with D possibly TRBD2 on 5 matching bases. Per germline, CDR1 DFQATT and CDR2 SNEGSKA (reference sequence). Trimming cost V 0 bases and J 4 bases, with 19 bases left between them. This CDR3 comprises 16 residues.